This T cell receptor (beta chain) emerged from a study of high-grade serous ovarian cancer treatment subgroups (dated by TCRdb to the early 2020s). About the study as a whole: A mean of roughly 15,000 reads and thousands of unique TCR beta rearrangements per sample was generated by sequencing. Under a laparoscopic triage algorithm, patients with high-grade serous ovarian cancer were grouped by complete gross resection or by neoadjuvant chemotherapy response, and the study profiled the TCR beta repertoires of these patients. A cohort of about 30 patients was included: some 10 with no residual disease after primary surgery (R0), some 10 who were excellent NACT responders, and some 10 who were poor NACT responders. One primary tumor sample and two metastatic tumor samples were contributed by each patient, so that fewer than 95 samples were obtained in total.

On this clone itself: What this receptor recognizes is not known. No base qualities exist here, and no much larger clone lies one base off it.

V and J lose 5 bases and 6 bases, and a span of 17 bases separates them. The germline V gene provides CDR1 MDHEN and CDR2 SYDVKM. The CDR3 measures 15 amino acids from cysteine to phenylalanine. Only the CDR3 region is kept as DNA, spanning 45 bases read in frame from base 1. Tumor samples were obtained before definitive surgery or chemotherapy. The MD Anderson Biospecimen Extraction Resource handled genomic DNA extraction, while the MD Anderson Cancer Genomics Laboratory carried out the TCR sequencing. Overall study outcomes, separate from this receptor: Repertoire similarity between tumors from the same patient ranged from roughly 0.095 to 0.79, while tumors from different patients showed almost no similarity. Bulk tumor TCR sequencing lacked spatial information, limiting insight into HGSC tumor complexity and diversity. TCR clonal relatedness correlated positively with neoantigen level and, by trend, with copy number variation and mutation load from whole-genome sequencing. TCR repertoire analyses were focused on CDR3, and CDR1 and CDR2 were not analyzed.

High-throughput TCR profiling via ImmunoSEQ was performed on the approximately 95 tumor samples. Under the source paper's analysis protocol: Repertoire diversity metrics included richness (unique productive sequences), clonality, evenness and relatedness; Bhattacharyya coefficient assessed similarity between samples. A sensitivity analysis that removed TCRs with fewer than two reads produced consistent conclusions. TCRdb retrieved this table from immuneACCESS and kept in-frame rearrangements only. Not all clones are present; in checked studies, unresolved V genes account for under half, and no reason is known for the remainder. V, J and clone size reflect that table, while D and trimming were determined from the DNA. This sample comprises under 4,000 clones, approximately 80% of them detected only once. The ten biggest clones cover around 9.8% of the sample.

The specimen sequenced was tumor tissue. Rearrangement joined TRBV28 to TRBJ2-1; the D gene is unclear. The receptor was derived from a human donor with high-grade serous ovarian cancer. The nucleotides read TGTGCCAGCAGTACCCCGGAAGGAGTAAGCAATGAGCAGTTCTTC. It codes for CASSTPEGVSNEQFF.